What follows describes a single T cell receptor beta chain. Antigen: not known. The V gene's germline CDR1 is GTSNPN and CDR2 SVGIG (reference sequence). The CDR3 loop spans 14 amino acids. V lost 1 base to trimming and J lost 2 bases; unmatched junction nucleotides: 3. The data were obtained in a study of CD8 T cells in ankylosing spondylitis. The study's findings and limits: Existing reports had already noted some motif variants in reactive arthritis synovial fluid and blood. Ankylosing spondylitis blood seemed to carry a telltale TCR beta motif made of eight or nine highly homologous variants.

The TCR beta libraries were generated through quantitative 5'-RACE incorporating molecular barcodes. Via MiXCR, TCRdb re-called the 5' RACE reads, giving one row per CDR3 protein. In the table there are 180,000 or so distinct CDR3 sequences, under 14% of which are singletons. Sequencing input: blood, either unsorted or a sorted T cell fraction (not recorded which). The sequence came from a male donor with ankylosing spondylitis or in good health (not recorded which). The chain joins TRBV30 to TRBJ1-1, with TRBD1 matching over 8 bases. The CDR3 is CAWSEDRGNTEAFF. The DNA for the CDR3 is TGTGCCTGGAGTGAAGACAGGGGAAACACTGAAGCTTTCTTT. The full variable domain, its missing parts supplied by reference TRBV30 and TRBJ1-1, is SQTIHQWPATLVQPVGSPLSLECTVEGTSNPNLYWYRQAAGRGLQLLFYSVGIGQISSEVPQNLSASRPQDRQFILSSKKLLLSDSGFYLCAWSEDRGNTEAFFGQGTRLTVV.